The 8 T cell receptor beta chains below all came from one sample that was sequenced in a study of shared clonotypes between healthy human individuals. The assay was immunoSEQ multiplex PCR, and TCRdb's table has in-frame clones only and misses some. The sample has about 1 million clones, about 75% seen once; the top ten hold 1.4%. The sequencing input was memory CD4+ T cells sorted from blood. Subset indicated: CD45RA-negative fraction. The source is a man aged 18 to 30 in good health.

A word on this clone: Mismatch with germline at one junction end may stem from a read error. The chain has TRBV4-1 and TRBJ1-2; TRBD1 is a possible D gene (6 bases). This CDR3 contains 15 residues. Germline V gives CDR1 MGHRA, CDR2 YSYEKL. CDR3 loop: CASSPTPDRILLNHF. The CDR3 DNA sequence: TGCGCCAGCAGCCCCACACCAGACAGGATCCTCCTTAATCACTTC.

This chain links TRBV7-9 with TRBJ1-6; TRBD1 is a possible D gene (5 bases). Looked up from germline, CDR1 is SEHNR and CDR2 is FQNEAQ (reference sequence). The CDR3 has 16 residues. V lost 5 bases and J lost 5, with 16 bases in between. This CDR3 is CASSPPDGGNNSPLHF. The CDR3, as DNA: TGTGCCAGCAGCCCGCCCGACGGGGGGAATAATTCACCCCTCCACTTT.

Here the CDR3 reads CASSSGQAGYTF. The DNA for the CDR3 is TGTGCCAGCAGCTCGGGACAGGCTGGCTACACCTTC. The chain recombines TRBV7-9 with TRBJ1-2; 8 bases are a match to TRBD1. V lost 4 bases to trimming and J lost 7 bases; unmatched junction nucleotides: 2. The germline V gene encodes CDR1 SEHNR and CDR2 FQNEAQ (reference sequence). There are 12 residues in the CDR3. Based on the CDR3 plus reference TRBV7-9 and TRBJ1-2, the full variable domain is DTGVSQNPRHKITKRGQNVTFRCDPISEHNRLYWYRQTLGQGPEFLTYFQNEAQLEKSRLLSDRFSAERPKGSFSTLEIQRTEQGDSAMYLCASSSGQAGYTFGSGTRLTVV.

CDR3 sequence: CASSAGPGSGTGELFF. The DNA of the CDR3 is TGTGCCAGCAGCGCTGGACCGGGGTCCGGAACCGGGGAGCTGTTTTTT. V usage is TRBV9 and J usage is TRBJ2-2; D perhaps matches TRBD2 (5 bases). The germline V gene has CDR1 SGDLS and CDR2 YYNGEE. Trimming cost V 3 bases and J 5 bases, with 17 bases left between them. CDR3 length: 16 residues. The complete variable domain, with remaining parts taken from reference TRBV9 and TRBJ2-2, reads DSGVTQTPKHLITATGQRVTLRCSPRSGDLSVYWYQQSLDQGLQFLIQYYNGEERAKGNILERFSAQQFPDLHSELNLSSLELGDSALYFCASSAGPGSGTGELFFGEGSRLTVL.

The chain couples TRBV7-6 to TRBJ2-7, with 8 bases aligning to TRBD2. Losses at the gene ends were 4 bases for V and 2 bases for J; bases not matched to a gene: 4. Looked up from germline, CDR1 is SGHVS and CDR2 is FNYEAQ. The CDR3 sequence is 14 residues long. The CDR3 here is CASSSLAGPYEQYF. CDR3 DNA: TGTGCCAGCAGCTCATTAGCGGGACCCTACGAGCAGTACTTC.

The rearrangement links TRBV27 to TRBJ2-1; no reliable D call. The CDR3 sequence is 16 residues long. Trimming left V 3 bases short and J 6 bases short, with 18 bases between. Germline V gene lookup returns CDR1 MNHEY and CDR2 SMNVEV (reference sequence). The CDR3 here is CASSFAGSLRANEQFF. The CDR3 DNA reads TGTGCCAGCAGTTTTGCTGGAAGTTTAAGGGCCAATGAGCAGTTCTTC.

V is TRBV5-1 and J is TRBJ2-7; 16 bases fit TRBD2. The CDR3 consists of 17 residues. Germline-derived CDR1 and CDR2 are SGHRS and YFSETQ. V was clipped by 4 bases and J by 4 bases; unmatched bases: 8. CDR3 nucleotide sequence: TGCGCCAGCAGCGTAGGGACTAGCGGGAGGGTTACGTACGAGCAGTACTTC. Its protein is CASSVGTSGRVTYEQYF.

The chain couples TRBV19 to TRBJ1-2; TRBD1 matches 8 bases. V dropped 7 bases and J dropped 8; count of bases not matched to a gene: 21. CDR1 is LNHDA and CDR2 is SQIVND in the germline V gene (reference sequence). The CDR3 has 17 residues. The CDR3 region has the DNA TGTGCCAGTACCCCCTGGCAGGGGGCTCCTTCAAGGGGAGGCTACACCTTC. Protein: CASTPWQGAPSRGGYTF.